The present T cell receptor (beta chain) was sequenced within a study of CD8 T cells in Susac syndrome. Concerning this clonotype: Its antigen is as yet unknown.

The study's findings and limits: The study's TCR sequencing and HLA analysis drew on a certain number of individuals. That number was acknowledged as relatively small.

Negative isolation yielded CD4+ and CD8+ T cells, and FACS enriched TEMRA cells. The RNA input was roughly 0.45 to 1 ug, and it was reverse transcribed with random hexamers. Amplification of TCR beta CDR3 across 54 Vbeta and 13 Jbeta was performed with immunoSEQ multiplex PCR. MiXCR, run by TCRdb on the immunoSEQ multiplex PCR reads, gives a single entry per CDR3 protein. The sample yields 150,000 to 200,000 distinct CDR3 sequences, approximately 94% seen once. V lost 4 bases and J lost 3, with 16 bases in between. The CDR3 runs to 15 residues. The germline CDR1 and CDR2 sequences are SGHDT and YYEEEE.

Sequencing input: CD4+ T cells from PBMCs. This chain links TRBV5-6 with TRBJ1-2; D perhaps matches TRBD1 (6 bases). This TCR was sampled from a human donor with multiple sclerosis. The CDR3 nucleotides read TGTGCCAGCAGCCCGTGGGGGGCGGTGGACTATGGCTACACCTTC. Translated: CASSPWGAVDYGYTF.